This section outlines one T cell receptor (beta chain) sequence together with its context. The data belong to a study of blood T cell repertoires in COVID-19. TCRdb's table, derived via immunoSEQ multiplex PCR, lists solely in-frame clones and lacks some. The sample shows roughly 200,000 clones, around 87% of them seen only once. The sequence was collected from a woman under 30 who had recovered from COVID-19. The sample was peripheral blood.

CDR3 DNA: TGTGCCACCAGCAGAGATGGAGGGCTGAATGAGCAGTTCTTC. The encoded protein is CATSRDGGLNEQFF. V is TRBV15 and J is TRBJ2-1; D perhaps matches TRBD2 (6 bases). The germline gives CDR1 LNHNV, CDR2 YYDKDF (reference sequence). V was cut by 0 bases and J by 7 bases, with 10 bases left in between. The CDR3 is 14 residues long.